The 25 T cell receptor beta chains given below trace back to one sample, sequenced in a study of T cell repertoires in cytomegalovirus infection. No cognate antigen is known for these TCRs. A single record per CDR3 protein comes from TCRdb applying MiXCR to the reads. The repertoire holds about 7,500 distinct CDR3 sequences, with 55% as singletons. The sample taken for sequencing was PBMCs, sequenced either directly or after in vitro stimulation (not recorded which). All receptors derive from a human donor in good health (CMV status not recorded). Some clones in this sample may be carry-over from other donors' samples.

This clonotype was picked up a small number of times. The chain is built from TRBV14 and TRBJ1-6; D gene unclear. CDR3 size: 15 residues. V dropped 1 base and J dropped 9 bases, with 13 bases sitting between them. Looked up from germline, CDR1 is SGHDN and CDR2 is FVKESK. CDR3 sequence (DNA): TGTGCCAGCAGCCAAGCTCCTAGAGAGGGTTCACCCCTCCACTTT. It translates to CASSQAPREGSPLHF.

This clonotype showed up just once. The chain employs TRBV11-1 and TRBJ1-2, with D perhaps TRBD1 (5 bases). The CDR3 totals 14 residues. Per germline, CDR1 SGHAT and CDR2 FQDESV (reference sequence). V gave up 4 bases and J gave up 5 bases, with 14 bases separating them. CDR3 nucleotide sequence: TGTGCCAGCAGCTACAAAGGGACCGCTTATGGCTACACCTTC. This codes for CASSYKGTAYGYTF.

With respect to this clonotype: The conserved closing phenylalanine or tryptophan is absent in this CDR3, likely reflecting a read error. Because the CDR3's place on the DNA is in doubt, the DNA is left out and the CDR3 is given as listed by TCRdb. CDR3 loop: CASSPDRGLFL. This chain uses TRBV7-6 with TRBJ2-7; TRBD1 was called by the table and not checked on the DNA. The germline V gene has CDR1 SGHVS and CDR2 FNYEAQ. Including both end residues, the CDR3 is 11 amino acids long.

There are a few counts of this clonotype. The chain is built from TRBV28 and TRBJ1-5, with D maybe TRBD1 (5 bases). The V gene lost 3 bases and the J gene lost 3 bases, with 15 bases spanning the gap. The CDR3 extends over 16 amino acids. Germline assignment: CDR1 MDHEN and CDR2 SYDVKM. CDR3 DNA sequence: TGTGCCAGCAGTTTTCCCGGGGCGGCTCTCAATCAGCCCCAGCATTTT. The encoded protein is CASSFPGAALNQPQHF.

As to this clonotype: The conserved phenylalanine or tryptophan normally closing the CDR3 is absent here, so this likely arose from a read error. The V gene is TRBV27, the J gene TRBJ1-5; the D gene is possibly TRBD1 (5 bases). The CDR3 is 13 residues long. Germline V CDR1 and CDR2: MNHEY, SMNVEV (reference sequence). Trimming took off 10 bases at V and 7 bases at J, with 17 bases between the two ends. This CDR3 reads CAIIAGSGQPQHL. Written as DNA, the CDR3 is TGTGCCATCATTGCAGGGTCTGGGCAGCCCCAGCATCTT.

This clonotype was detected a few times. The chain recombines TRBV7-2 with TRBJ1-2, with 7 nucleotides matching TRBD1. Trimming removed 1 base from V and 13 bases from J; junction bases left unmatched: 27. This CDR3 region has 19 residues. Germline values: CDR1 SGHTA, CDR2 FQGNSA. For the CDR3, the DNA is TGTGCCAGCAGCTTAGGGGACGTCCCTCCGACAGGGTTGGGTAGTGTCTCCACCTTC. As protein: CASSLGDVPPTGLGSVSTF.

J is TRBJ2-3 and V is TRBV13, with D possibly TRBD2 on 7 matching bases. The V and J ends lost 3 bases and 6 bases respectively, with 16 bases between them. Germline CDR1 PRHDT, CDR2 FYEKMQ (reference sequence). The CDR3 loop spans 15 amino acids. In nucleotides, the CDR3 is TGTGCCAGCAGCTTCTCCTCGGGGGGCAGGGATACGCAGTATTTT. Amino acid sequence: CASSFSSGGRDTQYF.

This clonotype was seen only once. Since no conserved phenylalanine or tryptophan closes the CDR3, a read error is the likely cause. The DNA is omitted, as the CDR3 cannot be located on it reliably, and the CDR3 follows TCRdb's listing. CDR3 sequence: CASSSIYTGTGEDNQPQPL. The rearrangement links TRBV19 to TRBJ1-5; TRBD1, the table's D call, lacks a check against the DNA. The germline gives CDR1 LNHDA, CDR2 SQIVND (reference sequence). Inclusive of both ends, the CDR3 amounts to 19 amino acids.

The chain recombines TRBV27 with TRBJ2-7; D call uncertain. The V gene lost 6 bases and the J gene lost 0 bases, with 9 bases spanning the gap. Germline CDR1 MNHEY, CDR2 SMNVEV (reference sequence). The CDR3 is 13 residues long. The CDR3 DNA is TGTGCCAGCAGCGCCGTACCCTCCTACGAGCAGTACGTC. Protein product: CASSAVPSYEQYV.

The chain has TRBV4-1 and TRBJ1-4; D call uncertain. Germline V gives CDR1 MGHRA, CDR2 YSYEKL. The length of the CDR3 is 16 residues. V lost 0 bases, J lost 12 bases, and 20 bases lay in between. This CDR3 reads CASSQDVRAGGWELFF. The CDR3 DNA follows: TGCGCCAGCAGCCAAGACGTTAGGGCCGGAGGGTGGGAACTGTTTTTT.

This clonotype was picked up a small number of times. This chain links TRBV12-3 or TRBV12-4 with TRBJ2-1, with D possibly TRBD2 on 6 matching bases. The CDR3 has 16 residues. Trimming took off 7 bases at V and 8 bases at J, with 24 bases between the two ends. The CDR3 here is CASTTPWAGSGDEQFF. The DNA for the CDR3 is TGTGCCAGCACTACTCCTTGGGCCGGGAGTGGCGATGAGCAGTTCTTC.

Note on this clonotype: No conserved phenylalanine or tryptophan is present at the end of the CDR3, so a read error is the likely explanation. V and J are TRBV7-2 and TRBJ2-1; no clear D gene. CDR1 is SGHTA and CDR2 is FQGNSA in the germline V gene. Trimming removed 1 base from V and 8 bases from J, with 12 bases in between. The CDR3 length is 14 residues. The CDR3 nucleotides read TGTGCCAGCAGCTTAGACCCTCTGCCCGATGAGCAGTTCCTC. Protein: CASSLDPLPDEQFL.

The sample holds a few counts of this clonotype. The V and J genes are TRBV7-2 and TRBJ1-6, with 7 nucleotides matching TRBD1. Germline-derived CDR1 and CDR2 are SGHTA and FQGNSA. The CDR3 spans 14 residues. Unmatched junction bases numbered 4, after V lost 2 bases and J lost 9 bases. The CDR3 sequence is CASSLFRGGSPLHF. The DNA of the CDR3 is TGTGCCAGCAGCTTATTCAGGGGGGGTTCACCCCTCCACTTT.

In regard to this clonotype: Compared with germline, one end of the junction differs, possibly owing to a read error. V usage is TRBV7-6 and J usage is TRBJ1-5; D unclear. Germline loops: CDR1 SGHVS, CDR2 FNYEAQ. This CDR3 comprises 15 residues. CDR3 in amino acids: CSRSPETYSNQPKHF. DNA of the CDR3: TGTTCCAGAAGCCCCGAAACATACAGCAATCAGCCCAAGCATTTT.

V gene TRBV27 combines with J gene TRBJ2-3; D tentatively fits TRBD1 or TRBD2 (7 bases each). Germline loops: CDR1 MNHEY, CDR2 SMNVEV (reference sequence). CDR3 size: 19 residues. With 1 base removed from V and 0 bases from J, the gap between germline ends came to 20 bases. The CDR3 DNA follows: TGTGCCAGCAGTTTATTTGCGGGGGAGGGGGCATCTAGCACAGATACGCAGTATTTT. Translation gives CASSLFAGEGASSTDTQYF.

The chain couples TRBV5-5 to TRBJ2-1, with D maybe TRBD1 (5 bases). The CDR3 covers 15 residues. V was cut by 4 bases and J by 5 bases, with 16 bases left in between. Looked up from germline, CDR1 is SGHKS and CDR2 is YYEKEE (reference sequence). The CDR3 here is CASSQRQGFNNEQFF. The CDR3 nucleotides read TGTGCCAGCAGCCAGAGGCAGGGCTTTAACAATGAGCAGTTCTTC.

Here the CDR3 DNA reads TGCACTGCTAGGGTGTGGGAGGTCCTCTCCTACGAGCAGTACGTC. Its protein product is CTARVWEVLSYEQYV. This sequence joins TRBV20-1 and TRBJ2-7; TRBD2 might be the D (6 bases). This CDR3 comprises 15 residues. CDR1 is DFQATT and CDR2 is SNEGSKA in the germline V gene (reference sequence).

This chain connects TRBV7-6 to TRBJ2-1; weak D call: TRBD1 (6 bases). Deletions cut 2 bases from V and 0 bases from J, with 11 bases between. CDR1 is SGHVS, CDR2 FNYEAQ, per germline. The CDR3 loop spans 16 amino acids. Here the CDR3 DNA reads TGTGCCAGCAGCTTAACATCAGGGGTCTCCTACAATGAGCAGTTCTTC. Protein product: CASSLTSGVSYNEQFF.

This chain joins TRBV7-9 and TRBJ2-1; TRBD1 matches 9 bases. Germline CDR1 SEHNR, CDR2 FQNEAQ (reference sequence). J was trimmed by 8 bases and V by 4 bases; bases with no gene match: 9. This CDR3 is 15 amino acids long. The CDR3 DNA sequence: TGTGCCAGCAGCTACAGGGGGCGAGGACTCGATGAGCAGTTCTTC. Translation: CASSYRGRGLDEQFF.

To note about this clonotype: The CDR3 carries no conserved terminal phenylalanine or tryptophan, so it likely arises from a read error. The V gene is TRBV24-1, the J gene TRBJ2-5; D unclear. Germline V gives CDR1 KGHDR, CDR2 SFDVKD. The CDR3 totals 14 residues. V lost 5 bases and J lost 3, with 12 bases in between. The CDR3 region is CATSVVTAEETQYL. The CDR3 DNA reads TGTGCCACCAGTGTTGTGACTGCGGAAGAGACCCAGTACTTA.

This clonotype showed up just a few times. The conserved closing phenylalanine or tryptophan is absent in this CDR3, likely reflecting a read error. The CDR3 nucleotides are TGTGCCAGCAGCTTGGTGGGAATATACACCTACAATGAGCAGTTCTGC. Translated: CASSLVGIYTYNEQFC. The chain uses TRBV7-9 and TRBJ2-1, with unresolved D. Germline V gene lookup returns CDR1 SEHNR and CDR2 FQNEAQ (reference sequence). V lost 3 bases to trimming and J lost 2 bases, with 14 bases between them. This CDR3 spans 16 amino acids.

At least ten counts were recorded for this clonotype. The gene calls are TRBV15 and TRBJ2-1; D gene ambiguous. This CDR3 region has 16 residues. The germline CDR1 and CDR2 sequences are LNHNV and YYDKDF (reference sequence). Trimming removed 0 bases at V and 0 bases at J, with 9 bases between. The chain's CDR3 is CATSRDLASSYNEQFF. The CDR3 coding sequence is TGTGCCACCAGCAGAGATTTGGCCTCCTCCTACAATGAGCAGTTCTTC.

V and J are TRBV20-1 and TRBJ1-2; the D gene is possibly TRBD1 (5 bases). The CDR3 totals 15 residues. Germline V gene sequence: CDR1 DFQATT, CDR2 SNEGSKA (reference sequence). The V gene lost 4 bases and the J gene lost 6 bases, with 21 bases spanning the gap. CDR3 sequence: CSATQTARWQDGYTF. Written as DNA, the CDR3 is TGCAGTGCTACCCAGACAGCCCGATGGCAGGATGGCTACACCTTC.

As concerns this clonotype: One end of the junction is discordant with germline, which a read error may explain. The V gene is TRBV7-9, the J gene TRBJ2-7; the match to TRBD1 covers 7 bases. CDR3 length equals 14 residues. CDR1 and CDR2 (germline): SEHNR, FQNEAQ (reference sequence). The CDR3 nucleotides are TGTGCCATAAGCCCGGGACAGACTTTCTACGATCAGTACTTC. Translating gives CAISPGQTFYDQYF.

V is TRBV7-2 and J is TRBJ2-7; D not resolved. Trimming stripped 1 base from V and 4 bases from J, with 17 bases between. The CDR3 has 16 amino acids. Germline V CDR1 and CDR2: SGHTA, FQGNSA. Here the CDR3 reads CASSLGPILVGYEQYF. CDR3 bases: TGTGCCAGCAGCTTAGGGCCGATTCTCGTTGGATACGAGCAGTACTTC.